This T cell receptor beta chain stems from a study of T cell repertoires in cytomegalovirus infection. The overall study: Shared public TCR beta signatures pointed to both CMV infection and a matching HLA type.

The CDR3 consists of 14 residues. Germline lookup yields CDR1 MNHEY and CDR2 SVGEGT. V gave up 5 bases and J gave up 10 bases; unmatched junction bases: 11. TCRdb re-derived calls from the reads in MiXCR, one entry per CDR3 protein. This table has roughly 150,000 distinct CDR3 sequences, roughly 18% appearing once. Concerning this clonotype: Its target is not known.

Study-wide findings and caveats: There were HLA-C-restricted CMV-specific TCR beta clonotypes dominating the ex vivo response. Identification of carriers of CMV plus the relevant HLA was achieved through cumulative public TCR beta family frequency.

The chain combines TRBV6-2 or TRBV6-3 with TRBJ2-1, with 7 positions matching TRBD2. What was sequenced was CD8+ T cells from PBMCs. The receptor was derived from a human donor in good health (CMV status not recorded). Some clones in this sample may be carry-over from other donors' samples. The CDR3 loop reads CASSPSGTGREQFF. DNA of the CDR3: TGTGCCAGCAGTCCCAGCGGGACGGGGCGGGAGCAGTTCTTC.